Shown below are 17 T cell receptor beta chains from a single sample sequenced in a study of blood T cell repertoires in COVID-19. Sequenced by immunoSEQ multiplex PCR; TCRdb stores in-frame clones only, minus some. The sample lists approximately 100,000 clones, approximately 81% occurring once. Sequenced: peripheral blood. These receptors all come from a man between 60 and 70 years old with acute or convalescent COVID-19.

In DNA form, the CDR3 reads TGCGCCAGCAGCTTCACTAGACTCGTTGGTGAGCAGTTCTTC. Protein sequence: CASSFTRLVGEQFF. The chain joins TRBV5-1 to TRBJ2-1, with D perhaps TRBD2 (5 bases). CDR3 length equals 14 residues. CDR1 is SGHRS, CDR2 YFSETQ, per germline. V was shortened by 2 bases and J by 9 bases, with 15 bases between the two germline ends. Looking up the rest from reference TRBV5-1 and TRBJ2-1 gives the full variable domain: KAGVTQTPRYLIKTRGQQVTLSCSPISGHRSVSWYQQTPGQGLQFLFEYFSETQRNKGNFPGRFSGRQFSNSRSEMNVSTLELGDSALYLCASSFTRLVGEQFFGPGTRLTVL.

The gene calls are TRBV19 and TRBJ1-2; a weak D match, TRBD1 (6 bases). CDR1 and CDR2 (germline): LNHDA, SQIVND (reference sequence). The CDR3 length is 15 residues. V was pared by 0 bases and J by 4 bases, with 12 bases between. The CDR3 region has the DNA TGTGCCAGTAGTATAGATCTACAGGGCGGCTATGGCTACACCTTC. This sequence encodes CASSIDLQGGYGYTF.

This clone was detected only once. V and J are TRBV7-2 and TRBJ2-7; D perhaps matches TRBD2 (5 bases). Trimming shortened V by 1 base and J by 2 bases, and 9 bases separated the two germline ends. CDR3 length: 14 residues. Germline CDR1 SGHTA, CDR2 FQGNSA. The CDR3: CASSLEDWTYEQYF. The CDR3 DNA is TGTGCCAGCAGCTTAGAGGACTGGACCTACGAGCAGTACTTC.

The rearrangement uses TRBV9 and TRBJ2-1; weak D call: TRBD1 (6 bases). Germline-derived CDR1 and CDR2 are SGDLS and YYNGEE. V was trimmed by 3 bases and J by 5 bases, leaving 9 bases between them. The CDR3 contains 13 residues. CDR3 residues: CASSEDSHNEQFF. As DNA, the CDR3 is TGTGCCAGCAGCGAGGACAGTCACAATGAGCAGTTCTTC.

This clone came up once. The V and J genes are TRBV15 and TRBJ2-2, with 8 bases that match TRBD1. V was clipped by 1 base and J by 5 bases; unmatched bases: 3. Germline-derived CDR1 and CDR2 are LNHNV and YYDKDF (reference sequence). This CDR3 has 15 residues. This CDR3 is CATSRGQGYTGELFF. The CDR3 coding sequence is TGTGCCACCAGCAGAGGACAGGGGTATACCGGGGAGCTGTTTTTT.

This clone was detected once. The rearrangement uses TRBV10-2 and TRBJ2-1, with a possible D match to TRBD1 (5 bases). The CDR3 contains 14 residues. The germline gives CDR1 WSHSY, CDR2 SAAADI. V was pared by 8 bases and J by 9 bases, with 20 bases between. The CDR3 bases are TGCGCCAGCGGCGGTTGGGCAGGGCCCGGTGAGCAGTTCTTC. Its translation: CASGGWAGPGEQFF.

This rearrangement joins TRBV19 to TRBJ2-3, with 10 nucleotides matching TRBD1. Trimming at V came to 5 bases and at J to 0 bases, leaving 8 bases not matched to a gene. Germline loops: CDR1 LNHDA, CDR2 SQIVND (reference sequence). The length of the CDR3 is 17 residues. The chain's CDR3 is CASSARTGGFSTDTQYF. The CDR3 DNA reads as TGTGCCAGTAGTGCCCGGACAGGGGGGTTTAGCACAGATACGCAGTATTTT.

The chain links TRBV28 to TRBJ1-1; 8 nucleotides line up with TRBD1. Germline V gene data show CDR1 as MDHEN and CDR2 as SYDVKM. Unmatched junction bases numbered 4, after V lost 6 bases and J lost 4 bases. The CDR3 runs 13 residues. This chain's CDR3 is CASRQGAITEAFF. The CDR3 DNA is TGTGCCAGCAGGCAGGGGGCAATCACTGAAGCTTTCTTT.

The rearrangement joins TRBV5-1 to TRBJ2-7; 8 positions match TRBD1. The CDR3 sequence is 16 residues long. Germline V gives CDR1 SGHRS, CDR2 YFSETQ. The V segment lost 0 bases and the J segment 0 bases; nucleotides outside the gene matches: 5. The CDR3 nucleotides are TGCGCCAGCAGCTTGGTATGGCAGGGGGCCTCCTACGAGCAGTACTTC. Translated: CASSLVWQGASYEQYF.

The rearrangement links TRBV28 to TRBJ2-2, with 9 bases identical to TRBD2. The CDR3 loop spans 16 amino acids. The V gene's germline CDR1 is MDHEN and CDR2 SYDVKM. The V gene end was trimmed by 7 bases and the J gene end by 4 bases; junction bases not matched to a gene: 10. The CDR3 coding sequence is TGTGCCAGCAAGAGTAGCGGGAGTATTAGCACCGGGGAGCTGTTTTTT. This encodes CASKSSGSISTGELFF.

The V gene is TRBV5-4, the J gene TRBJ2-7; 9 bases match TRBD2. The CDR3 is made up of 19 amino acids. The V gene's germline CDR1 is SGHNT and CDR2 YYREEE (reference sequence). The junction had 18 bases not matched to a gene; V was cut back by 5 bases and J by 0 bases. CDR3 protein: CASRNGGLAGLVDSYEQYF. In DNA form, the CDR3 reads TGTGCCAGCAGGAATGGCGGGCTAGCGGGGCTCGTAGACTCCTACGAGCAGTACTTC.

This clone was observed a handful of times. The gene calls are TRBV5-1 and TRBJ2-3, with TRBD2 matching 10 bases. V lost 4 bases and J lost 0; bases outside the gene matches: 5. The CDR3 totals 16 residues. CDR1 and CDR2 (germline): SGHRS, YFSETQ. The CDR3 reads CASSGGLATSTDTQYF. For the CDR3, the DNA is TGCGCCAGCAGCGGGGGACTAGCGACTAGCACAGATACGCAGTATTTT. Combining the CDR3 with reference TRBV5-1 and TRBJ2-3 gives the whole variable domain KAGVTQTPRYLIKTRGQQVTLSCSPISGHRSVSWYQQTPGQGLQFLFEYFSETQRNKGNFPGRFSGRQFSNSRSEMNVSTLELGDSALYLCASSGGLATSTDTQYFGPGTRLTVL.

The rearrangement uses TRBV2 and TRBJ2-1; the match to TRBD2 covers 9 bases. CDR1 is SNHLY and CDR2 is FYNNEI in the germline V gene. Trimming took 0 bases from V and 5 from J; bases not matched to a gene: 5. The CDR3 is 16 amino acids. The CDR3 region has the DNA TGTGCCAGCAGTGAAGCCCTAGCGGGATCGGACAATGAGCAGTTCTTC. Translating it yields CASSEALAGSDNEQFF.

This chain connects TRBV6-2 or TRBV6-3 to TRBJ2-1; 7 nucleotides match TRBD2. CDR3 length equals 12 residues. Germline V gene lookup returns CDR1 MNHEY and CDR2 SVGEGT. V was pared by 6 bases and J by 8 bases, with 4 bases of the junction left unmatched. The CDR3 region is CASSPSGYEQFF. The CDR3 bases are TGTGCCAGCAGCCCTAGCGGATATGAGCAGTTCTTC.

V and J are TRBV3-1 (or the pseudogene TRBV3-2) and TRBJ2-7; TRBD2 matches 8 bases. Losses at the gene ends were 5 bases for V and 2 bases for J; bases not matched to a gene: 11. CDR1 and CDR2 (germline): LGHDT, YNNKEL (reference sequence). The CDR3 is 16 residues long. CDR3 residues: CASSAIEAGDPYEQYF. The CDR3 nucleotides are TGTGCCAGCAGCGCCATCGAAGCGGGGGACCCCTACGAGCAGTACTTC.

This sequence joins TRBV28 and TRBJ1-2; 7 bases agree with TRBD1. Germline CDR1 and CDR2: MDHEN and SYDVKM. The CDR3 loop spans 14 amino acids. Germline trimming cut 7 bases from V and 3 bases from J; bases unmatched to any gene: 8. The CDR3 spells CASTVTGTYYGYTF. The CDR3 nucleotides read TGTGCCAGCACCGTGACAGGGACGTACTATGGCTACACCTTC.

This chain uses TRBV27 with TRBJ2-4; 7 bases are shared with TRBD2. After removal of 8 bases from V and 9 bases from J, the junction contained 13 bases not matched to a gene. Germline V CDR1 and CDR2: MNHEY, SMNVEV (reference sequence). This CDR3 has 14 residues. CDR3 region: CASSKLQRESIQYF. For the CDR3, the DNA is TGTGCCAGCTCCAAGCTCCAGCGGGAAAGCATTCAGTACTTC.